The 32 T cell receptor beta chains below come from one sample, sequenced in a study of T cell responses to AZD1222 COVID-19 vaccine. Profiling relied on immunoSEQ multiplex PCR, and the TCRdb table lists in-frame clones only, not all of them. Here the sample spans about 140,000 clones, 85% to 90% being singletons. Sequences were derived from peripheral blood, sampled on day 0 of AZD1222 vaccination. These receptors all come from an adult in good health.

CDR3 protein: CASSSLGEQYF. In nucleotides, the CDR3 is TGTGCCAGCAGCTCCCTGGGGGAGCAGTACTTC. The chain employs TRBV5-4 and TRBJ2-7; D gene uncertain. Germline V CDR1 and CDR2: SGHNT, YYREEE (reference sequence). With 3 bases removed from V and 7 bases from J, the gap between germline ends came to 8 bases. The CDR3 consists of 11 residues.

The rearrangement uses TRBV3-1 (or the pseudogene TRBV3-2) and TRBJ1-1; a possible D gene is TRBD1 (5 bases). Germline CDR1 is LGHDT and CDR2 is YNNKEL (reference sequence). This CDR3 spans 15 amino acids. V was cut by 4 bases and J by 4 bases, with 16 bases left in between. CDR3 sequence reads: CASSPRQGGITEAFF. CDR3 in DNA: TGTGCCAGCAGCCCCCGCCAGGGTGGTATCACTGAAGCTTTCTTT.

The chain carries TRBV19 and TRBJ1-3; 8 bases map to TRBD1. This CDR3 contains 14 residues. Trimming took 7 bases from V and 5 from J; bases not matched to a gene: 7. CDR1 and CDR2 from the germline V gene are LNHDA and SQIVND (reference sequence). The DNA of the CDR3 is TGTGCCAGTAAACCGACAGGGGCTAGAAACACCATATATTTT. Its protein is CASKPTGARNTIYF.

The CDR3 reads CASSVTKRELYEQYF. As DNA, the CDR3 is TGTGCCAGCAGCGTAACAAAGCGGGAACTGTACGAGCAGTACTTC. This sequence joins TRBV9 and TRBJ2-7; 7 bases line up with TRBD2. The junction had 8 bases not matched to a gene; V was cut back by 1 base and J by 4 bases. Germline-derived CDR1 and CDR2 are SGDLS and YYNGEE. This CDR3 is 15 amino acids long. Using reference TRBV9 and TRBJ2-7 for the parts outside the CDR3, the full variable domain is DSGVTQTPKHLITATGQRVTLRCSPRSGDLSVYWYQQSLDQGLQFLIQYYNGEERAKGNILERFSAQQFPDLHSELNLSSLELGDSALYFCASSVTKRELYEQYFGPGTRLTVT.

V usage is TRBV5-8 and J usage is TRBJ1-3; maybe TRBD1 (5 bases). Per the germline V gene, CDR1 is SGHTS and CDR2 is YDEGEE. V shed 4 bases and J shed 3 bases, with 11 bases lying between them. The CDR3 is 14 residues long. CDR3 nucleotide sequence: TGTGCCAGCAGCCCGGACACGGTTGGAAACACCATATATTTT. This encodes CASSPDTVGNTIYF.

The chain couples TRBV27 to TRBJ2-1; TRBD2 agrees at 7 bases. The V gene end was trimmed by 6 bases and the J gene end by 6 bases; junction bases not matched to a gene: 8. The length of the CDR3 is 14 residues. The germline CDR1 and CDR2 sequences are MNHEY and SMNVEV (reference sequence). CDR3: CASRGWREFNEQFF. The CDR3 region has the DNA TGTGCCAGCAGGGGTTGGCGGGAGTTCAATGAGCAGTTCTTC.

The chain uses TRBV5-6 and TRBJ2-7; 8 nucleotides align to TRBD1. V was pared by 5 bases and J by 2 bases, with 3 bases of the junction left unmatched. Germline CDR1 is SGHDT and CDR2 is YYEEEE. There are 13 residues in the CDR3. This CDR3 reads CASRGTGTYEQYF. For the CDR3, the DNA is TGTGCCAGCAGGGGGACAGGTACCTACGAGCAGTACTTC.

The J gene is TRBJ2-6, the V gene TRBV5-1; D is undetermined. The ends were cut back, 4 bases at V and 2 bases at J, with 10 bases in the middle. The V gene's germline CDR1 is SGHRS and CDR2 YFSETQ. The CDR3 runs to 15 residues. The CDR3 region has the DNA TGCGCCAGCAGCGAGGAAGCACCTGGGGCCAACGTCCTGACTTTC. This translates into CASSEEAPGANVLTF.

CDR3 region: CASSPARGVGNQPQHF. CDR3 in DNA: TGCGCCAGCAGCCCGGCCAGGGGAGTTGGCAATCAGCCCCAGCATTTT. This chain connects TRBV4-1 to TRBJ1-5; D is perhaps TRBD1 (6 bases). CDR1 is MGHRA and CDR2 is YSYEKL in the germline V gene. V shed 4 bases and J shed 2 bases, with 15 bases lying between them. This CDR3 has 16 amino acids.

The rearrangement joins TRBV5-5 to TRBJ1-5; tentatively, D is TRBD1 (5 bases). Between the trimmed V and J ends, which lost 7 bases and 0 bases, there was a span of 11 bases. The V gene's germline CDR1 is SGHKS and CDR2 YYEKEE (reference sequence). There are 14 residues in the CDR3. The CDR3 region is CASRRGLSNQPQHF. CDR3 in DNA: TGTGCCAGCCGCCGGGGCCTTAGCAATCAGCCCCAGCATTTT. Drawing the rest from reference TRBV5-5 and TRBJ1-5, the complete variable domain is DAGVTQSPTHLIKTRGQQVTLRCSPISGHKSVSWYQQVLGQGPQFIFQYYEKEERGRGNFPDRFSARQFPNYSSELNVNALLLGDSALYLCASRRGLSNQPQHFGDGTRLSIL.

The chain links TRBV12-5 to TRBJ1-4, with TRBD1 identical over 7 bases. The V gene's germline CDR1 is LGHNT and CDR2 FRNRAP. This CDR3 region has 14 residues. The V gene end was trimmed by 4 bases and the J gene end by 5 bases; junction bases not matched to a gene: 4. In DNA, the CDR3 is TGTGCTAGTGGTTCGGGACAGCCAAATGAAAAACTGTTTTTT. Amino acids: CASGSGQPNEKLFF. Combining the CDR3 with reference TRBV12-5 and TRBJ1-4 gives the whole variable domain DARVTQTPRHKVTEMGQEVTMRCQPILGHNTVFWYRQTMMQGLELLAYFRNRAPLDDSGMPKDRFSAEMPDATLATLKIQPSEPRDSAVYFCASGSGQPNEKLFFGSGTQLSVL.

The chain recombines TRBV4-1 with TRBJ1-1; D unresolved. The CDR3 runs to 14 residues. Trimming removed 6 bases from V and 0 bases from J, with 11 bases in between. Germline CDR1 MGHRA, CDR2 YSYEKL. The CDR3 here is CASRVSALNTEAFF. As DNA, the CDR3 is TGCGCCAGCAGGGTGTCGGCGCTGAACACTGAAGCTTTCTTT.

By share of the sample, this clone is medium-sized. The chain recombines TRBV18 with TRBJ1-4; no reliable D call. This CDR3 is built from 12 residues. V was shortened by 6 bases and J by 5 bases, with 7 bases between the two germline ends. The germline V gene encodes CDR1 KGHSH and CDR2 LQKENI. The CDR3 DNA follows: TGTGCCAGCTCCCGATCAAATGAAAAACTGTTTTTT. Translating gives CASSRSNEKLFF.

The J gene is TRBJ1-2, the V gene TRBV19; tentatively, D is TRBD1 (5 bases). Trimming shortened V by 6 bases and J by 5 bases, and 16 bases separated the two germline ends. Looked up from germline, CDR1 is LNHDA and CDR2 is SQIVND (reference sequence). This CDR3 region has 14 residues. DNA for the CDR3: TGTGCCAGTAGAAATACCGGGGCGTTGTATGGCTACACCTTC. It translates to CASRNTGALYGYTF.

V and J are TRBV18 and TRBJ2-2; 8 bases agree with TRBD2. Germline lookup yields CDR1 KGHSH and CDR2 LQKENI. V was pared by 2 bases and J by 6 bases, with 5 bases of the junction left unmatched. The length of the CDR3 is 15 residues. The CDR3 loop reads CASSPDLAGPGELFF. The CDR3 DNA sequence: TGTGCCAGCTCACCAGACCTAGCGGGCCCCGGGGAGCTGTTTTTT.

J is TRBJ2-2 and V is TRBV6-1; 11 bases align to TRBD2. From germline, CDR1 is MNHNS and CDR2 SASEGT. The V gene end was trimmed by 4 bases and the J gene end by 6 bases; junction bases not matched to a gene: 7. This CDR3 region has 16 residues. The CDR3 nucleotides are TGTGCCAGCAGTGGACTAGCGGGATTCGCGCCCGGGGAGCTGTTTTTT. Protein: CASSGLAGFAPGELFF.

V gene TRBV7-8 combines with J gene TRBJ1-5, with D perhaps matching TRBD1 (5 bases). Germline V gene sequence: CDR1 SGHVS, CDR2 FQNEAQ. V lost 7 bases, J lost 7 bases, and 26 bases lay in between. This CDR3 has 17 residues. CDR3 in DNA: TGTGCCAGCACGTACCGAAGGACATCATCCCCGTTGCAGCCCCAGCATTTT. Translation gives CASTYRRTSSPLQPQHF.

The CDR3 loop reads CAISTGNTEAFF. The CDR3 DNA sequence: TGTGCCATCAGTACAGGGAACACTGAAGCTTTCTTT. The J gene is TRBJ1-1, the V gene TRBV10-3; D might be TRBD1 (5 bases). This CDR3 region has 12 residues. CDR1 and CDR2 (germline): ENHRY, SYGVKD. V gave up 5 bases and J gave up 1 base, with 5 bases separating them.

The chain uses TRBV5-1 and TRBJ1-1; D ambiguous. V lost 2 bases and J 2 bases, leaving 7 bases between the germline ends. The CDR3 runs to 13 residues. Germline CDR1 is SGHRS and CDR2 is YFSETQ. CDR3 in amino acids: CASSFSRNTEAFF. In nucleotides, the CDR3 is TGCGCCAGCAGCTTTAGCAGAAACACTGAAGCTTTCTTT.

The chain uses TRBV4-1 and TRBJ2-7, with D perhaps being TRBD1 or TRBD2 (5 bases each). The ends were cut back, 0 bases at V and 3 bases at J, with 9 bases in the middle. From germline, CDR1 is MGHRA and CDR2 YSYEKL. The CDR3 is 14 amino acids. CDR3 DNA: TGCGCCAGCAGCCAAGAGTGGGGGAACTACGAGCAGTACTTC. Translation: CASSQEWGNYEQYF.

CDR3 in DNA: TGTGCCACGGAGAACTCTGGGGCCAACGTCCTGACTTTC. Encoded protein: CATENSGANVLTF. This rearrangement joins TRBV19 to TRBJ2-6; the D is unclear. Germline V lookup: CDR1 LNHDA, CDR2 SQIVND (reference sequence). CDR3 length equals 13 residues. V was clipped by 10 bases and J by 0 bases, with 7 bases between them. Full variable domain (remainder filled in from reference TRBV19 and TRBJ2-6): DGGITQSPKYLFRKEGQNVTLSCEQNLNHDAMYWYRQDPGQGLRLIYYSQIVNDFQKGDIAEGYSVSREKKESFPLTVTSAQKNPTAFYLCATENSGANVLTFGAGSRLTVL.

This chain uses TRBV6-4 with TRBJ2-3; a weak D match, TRBD2 (6 bases). The CDR3 totals 15 residues. V dropped 2 bases and J dropped 5 bases, with 14 bases sitting between them. Germline V gives CDR1 MRHNA, CDR2 SNTAGT. The CDR3 coding sequence is TGTGCCAGCAGTGACGGTCCGGGAGCCAGAGATACGCAGTATTTT. This encodes CASSDGPGARDTQYF.

This rearrangement joins TRBV4-1 to TRBJ2-7, with D possibly being TRBD1 or TRBD2 (6 bases each). The germline V gene has CDR1 MGHRA and CDR2 YSYEKL. V was pared by 4 bases and J by 1 base, with 17 bases between. CDR3 length: 16 residues. The CDR3 DNA is TGCGCCAGCAGCCCCCCGGGGGCAGGGGCATCCTACGAGCAGTACTTC. Protein: CASSPPGAGASYEQYF.

The chain links TRBV10-2 to TRBJ1-5; TRBD1 matches 9 bases. The CDR3 spans 15 residues. J gave up 7 bases and V 6 bases, and 10 bases lay outside the gene matches. The germline V gene has CDR1 WSHSY and CDR2 SAAADI. The CDR3 coding sequence is TGCGCCAGCAGCCTCACCGGGACAGGGAACCAGCCCCAGCATTTT. It encodes CASSLTGTGNQPQHF.

V is TRBV5-1 and J is TRBJ1-1; weak D call: TRBD1 (6 bases). V lost 0 bases and J lost 1, with 10 bases in between. The CDR3 has 15 residues. Germline lookup yields CDR1 SGHRS and CDR2 YFSETQ. This CDR3 is CASSLGDRSNTEAFF. CDR3 sequence (DNA): TGCGCCAGCAGCTTGGGCGACAGGTCGAACACTGAAGCTTTCTTT.

J is TRBJ2-3 and V is TRBV19; D is possibly TRBD2 (6 bases). Trimming pared 5 bases from V and 3 bases from J, leaving 9 bases between. Germline CDR1 reads LNHDA; CDR2 reads SQIVND (reference sequence). CDR3 length equals 13 residues. The CDR3 loop reads CASSEAGTDTQYF. CDR3 sequence (DNA): TGTGCCAGTAGTGAGGCGGGAACAGATACGCAGTATTTT.

V and J are TRBV28 and TRBJ1-6, with D possibly TRBD1 on 6 matching bases. This CDR3 region has 13 residues. Trimming removed 5 bases from V and 9 bases from J, with 11 bases in between. Germline V gene lookup returns CDR1 MDHEN and CDR2 SYDVKM. This chain's CDR3 is CASSTGKSSPLHF. CDR3 nucleotides: TGTGCCAGCAGTACAGGGAAAAGTTCACCCCTCCACTTT.

The chain uses TRBV5-1 and TRBJ2-5; TRBD2 matches at 16 bases. With V trimmed by 3 bases and J by 4 bases, 9 bases remained unmatched. This CDR3 comprises 18 residues. Germline-derived CDR1 and CDR2 are SGHRS and YFSETQ. The CDR3 DNA reads TGCGCCAGCAGCTGGATGGGACTAGCGGGGGGGACAAGAGAGACCCAGTACTTC. Translation gives CASSWMGLAGGTRETQYF.

The chain joins TRBV12-5 to TRBJ1-6, with 8 bases lining up with TRBD1. J lost 7 bases, V lost 0 bases, and 8 bases had no gene match. The CDR3 is made up of 17 amino acids. Germline assignment: CDR1 LGHNT and CDR2 FRNRAP. The CDR3 nucleotides are TGTGCTAGTGGTTTGGTACTTTGGACAGGGTGGAATTCACCCCTCCACTTT. Its protein is CASGLVLWTGWNSPLHF.

The chain joins TRBV11-2 to TRBJ1-4; D ambiguous. CDR3 size: 15 residues. Germline V gene sequence: CDR1 SGHAT, CDR2 FQNNGV. V lost 5 bases and J 7 bases, leaving 17 bases between the germline ends. CDR3 in amino acids: CASSPRPGEVEKLFF. Here the CDR3 DNA reads TGTGCCAGCAGCCCTAGACCCGGGGAGGTTGAAAAACTGTTTTTT. Variable domain in full (rest from reference TRBV11-2 and TRBJ1-4): EAGVAQSPRYKIIEKRQSVAFWCNPISGHATLYWYQQILGQGPKLLIQFQNNGVVDDSQLPKDRFSAERLKGVDSTLKIQPAKLEDSAVYLCASSPRPGEVEKLFFGSGTQLSVL.

This rearrangement joins TRBV6-5 to TRBJ2-3; TRBD2 aligns across 9 bases. Germline V lookup: CDR1 MNHEY, CDR2 SVGAGI. Germline trimming cut 7 bases from V and 5 bases from J; bases unmatched to any gene: 10. The CDR3 is 15 residues long. In DNA form, the CDR3 reads TGTGCCAGCACGTTAGGGGGACTAGCTAAAGATACGCAGTATTTT. Its translation is CASTLGGLAKDTQYF.

This chain joins TRBV3-1 (or the pseudogene TRBV3-2) and TRBJ1-4; D ambiguous. Trimming took off 3 bases at V and 3 bases at J, with 11 bases between the two ends. CDR1 and CDR2 from the germline V gene are LGHDT and YNNKEL (reference sequence). CDR3 length: 15 amino acids. The CDR3, as DNA: TGTGCCAGCAGCCACCAGTTCAGGCCTAATGAAAAACTGTTTTTT. It encodes CASSHQFRPNEKLFF.